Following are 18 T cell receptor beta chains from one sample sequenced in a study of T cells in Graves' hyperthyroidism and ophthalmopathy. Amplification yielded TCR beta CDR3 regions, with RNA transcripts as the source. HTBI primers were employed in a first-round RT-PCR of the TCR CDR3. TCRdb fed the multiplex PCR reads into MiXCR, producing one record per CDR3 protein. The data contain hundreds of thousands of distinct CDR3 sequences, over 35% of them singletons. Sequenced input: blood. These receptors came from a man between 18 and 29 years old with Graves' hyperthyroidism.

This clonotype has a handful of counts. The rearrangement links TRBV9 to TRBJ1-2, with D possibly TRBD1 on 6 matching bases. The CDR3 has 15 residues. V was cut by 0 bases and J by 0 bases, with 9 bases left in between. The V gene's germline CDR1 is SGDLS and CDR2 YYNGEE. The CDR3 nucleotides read TGTGCCAGCAGCGTAGAGGGGGGGTCTAACTATGGCTACACCTTC. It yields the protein CASSVEGGSNYGYTF.

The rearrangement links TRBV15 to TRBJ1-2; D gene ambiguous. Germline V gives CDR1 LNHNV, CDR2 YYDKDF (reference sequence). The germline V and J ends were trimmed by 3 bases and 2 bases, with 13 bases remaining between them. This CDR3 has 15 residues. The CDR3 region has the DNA TGTGCCACCAGCAGTGAAGGACCGGCCAACTATGGCTACACCTTC. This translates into CATSSEGPANYGYTF. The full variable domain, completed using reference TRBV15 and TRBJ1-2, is DAMVIQNPRYQVTQFGKPVTLSCSQTLNHNVMYWYQQKSSQAPKLLFHYYDKDFNNEADTPDNFQSRRPNTSFCFLDIRSPGLGDTAMYLCATSSEGPANYGYTFGSGTRLTVV.

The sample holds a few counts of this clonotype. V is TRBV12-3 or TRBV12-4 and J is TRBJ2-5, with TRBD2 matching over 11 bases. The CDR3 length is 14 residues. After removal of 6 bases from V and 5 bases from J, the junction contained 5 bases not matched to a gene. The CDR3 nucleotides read TGTGCCAGCAGCCCAACTAGCGGGGGTGAGACCCAGTACTTC. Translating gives CASSPTSGGETQYF.

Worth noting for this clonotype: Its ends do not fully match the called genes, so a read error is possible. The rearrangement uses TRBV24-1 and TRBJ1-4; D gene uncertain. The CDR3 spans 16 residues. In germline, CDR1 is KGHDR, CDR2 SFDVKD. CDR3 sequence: CASSDPNQETAEKLFF. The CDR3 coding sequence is TGTGCCAGCAGTGATCCTAACCAAGAGACGGCTGAAAAACTGTTTTTT.

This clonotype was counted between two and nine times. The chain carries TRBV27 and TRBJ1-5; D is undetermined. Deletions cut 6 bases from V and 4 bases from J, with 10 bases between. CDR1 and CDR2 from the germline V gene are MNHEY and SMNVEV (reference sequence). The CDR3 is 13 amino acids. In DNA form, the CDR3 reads TGTGCCAGCAGATTAACTTTGAATCAGCCCCAGCATTTT. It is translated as CASRLTLNQPQHF.

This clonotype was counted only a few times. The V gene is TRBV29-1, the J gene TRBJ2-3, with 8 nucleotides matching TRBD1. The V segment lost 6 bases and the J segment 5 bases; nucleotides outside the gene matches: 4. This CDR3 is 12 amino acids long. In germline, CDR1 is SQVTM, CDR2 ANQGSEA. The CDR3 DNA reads TGCAGCGTGGACAGGGCGAGAGATACGCAGTATTTT. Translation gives CSVDRARDTQYF.

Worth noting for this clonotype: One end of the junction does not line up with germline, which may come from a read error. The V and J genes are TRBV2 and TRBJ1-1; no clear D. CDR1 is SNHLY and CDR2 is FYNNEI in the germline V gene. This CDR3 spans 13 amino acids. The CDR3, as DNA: TGTGCCGGCAGTTTAATTCCAAACACTGAAGCTTTCTTT. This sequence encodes CAGSLIPNTEAFF.

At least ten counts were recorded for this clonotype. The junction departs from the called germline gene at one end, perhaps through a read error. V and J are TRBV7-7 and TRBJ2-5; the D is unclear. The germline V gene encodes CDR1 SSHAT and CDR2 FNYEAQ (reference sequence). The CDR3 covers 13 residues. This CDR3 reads CASSSNPRETQYF. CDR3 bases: TGTGCTAGCAGCTCAAATCCTAGAGAGACCCAGTACTTC. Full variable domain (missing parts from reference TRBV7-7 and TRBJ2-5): GAGVSQSPRYKVTKRGQDVTLRCDPISSHATLYWYQQALGQGPEFLTYFNYEAQPDKSGLPSDRFSAERPEGSISTLTIQRTEQRDSAMYRCASSSNPRETQYFGPGTRLLVL.

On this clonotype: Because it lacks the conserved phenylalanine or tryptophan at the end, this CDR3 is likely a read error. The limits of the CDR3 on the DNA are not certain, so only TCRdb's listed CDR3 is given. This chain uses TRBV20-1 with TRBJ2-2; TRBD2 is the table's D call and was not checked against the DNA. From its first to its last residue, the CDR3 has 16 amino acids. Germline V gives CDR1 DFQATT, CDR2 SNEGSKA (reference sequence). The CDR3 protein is CSAPDHSGTNTGERMS.

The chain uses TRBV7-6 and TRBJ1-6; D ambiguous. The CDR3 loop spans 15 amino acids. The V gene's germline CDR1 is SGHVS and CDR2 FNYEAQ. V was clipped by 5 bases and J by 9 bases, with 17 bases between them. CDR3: CASSERHRPSSPLHF. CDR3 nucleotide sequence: TGTGCCAGCAGCGAAAGACATCGCCCTAGTTCACCCCTCCACTTT. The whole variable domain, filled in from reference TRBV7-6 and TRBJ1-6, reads GAGVSQSPRYKVTKRGQDVALRCDPISGHVSLYWYRQALGQGPEFLTYFNYEAQQDKSGLPNDRFSAERPEGSISTLTIQRTEQRDSAMYRCASSERHRPSSPLHFGNGTRLTVT.

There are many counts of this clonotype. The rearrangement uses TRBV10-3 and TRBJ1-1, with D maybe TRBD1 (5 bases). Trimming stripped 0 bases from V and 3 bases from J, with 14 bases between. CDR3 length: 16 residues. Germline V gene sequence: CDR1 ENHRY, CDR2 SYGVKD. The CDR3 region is CAISESGRESDTEAFF. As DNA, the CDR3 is TGTGCCATCAGTGAGTCAGGCAGGGAAAGTGACACTGAAGCTTTCTTT.

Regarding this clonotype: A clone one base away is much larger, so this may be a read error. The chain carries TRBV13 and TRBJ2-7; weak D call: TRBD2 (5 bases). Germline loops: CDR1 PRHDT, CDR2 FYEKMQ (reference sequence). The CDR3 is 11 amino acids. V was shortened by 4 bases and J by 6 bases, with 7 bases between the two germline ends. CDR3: CASSYGVEQYF. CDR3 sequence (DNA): TGTGCCAGCAGCTACGGGGTCGAGCAGTACTTC.

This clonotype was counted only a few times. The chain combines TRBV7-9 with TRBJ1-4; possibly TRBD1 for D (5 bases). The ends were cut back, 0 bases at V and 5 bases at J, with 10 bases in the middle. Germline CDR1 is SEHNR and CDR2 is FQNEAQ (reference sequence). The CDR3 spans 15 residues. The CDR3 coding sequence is TGTGCCAGCAGCTTAGCCGGGACCGGGAATGAAAAACTGTTTTTT. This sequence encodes CASSLAGTGNEKLFF.

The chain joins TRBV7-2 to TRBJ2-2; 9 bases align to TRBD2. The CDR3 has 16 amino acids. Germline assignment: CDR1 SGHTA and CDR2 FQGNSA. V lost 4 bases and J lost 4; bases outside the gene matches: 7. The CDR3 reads CASSWGLAFFTGELFF. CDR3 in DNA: TGTGCCAGCAGCTGGGGACTAGCCTTCTTCACCGGGGAGCTGTTTTTT.

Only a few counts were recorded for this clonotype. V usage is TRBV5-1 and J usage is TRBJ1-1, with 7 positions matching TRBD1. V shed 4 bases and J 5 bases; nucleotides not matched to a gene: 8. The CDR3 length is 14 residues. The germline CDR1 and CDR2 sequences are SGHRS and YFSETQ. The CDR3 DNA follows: TGCGCCAGCAGCCAACAGGGGACCGGGACTGAAGCTTTCTTT. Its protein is CASSQQGTGTEAFF.

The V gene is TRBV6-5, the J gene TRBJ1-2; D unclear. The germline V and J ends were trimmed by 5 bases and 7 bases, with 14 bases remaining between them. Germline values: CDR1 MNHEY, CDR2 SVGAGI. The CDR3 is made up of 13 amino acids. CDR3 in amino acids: CASSLANLFGYTF. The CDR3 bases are TGTGCCAGCAGTCTTGCGAACCTATTTGGCTACACCTTC.

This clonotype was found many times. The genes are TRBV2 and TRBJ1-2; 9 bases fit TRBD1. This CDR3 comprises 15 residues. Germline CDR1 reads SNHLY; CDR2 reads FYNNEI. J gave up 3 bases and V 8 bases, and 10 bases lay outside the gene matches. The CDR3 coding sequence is TGTGCCAGCCACACCATACAGGGGGCAGACTATGGCTACACCTTC. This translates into CASHTIQGADYGYTF.

The CDR3 sequence: CASSPPPRQTVSETQYF. Here the CDR3 DNA reads TGTGCCAGCAGCCCCCCCCCCCGACAAACGGTTTCAGAGACCCAGTACTTC. The chain joins TRBV7-9 to TRBJ2-5; no reliable D call. V lost 5 bases and J 4 bases, leaving 23 bases between the germline ends. Germline-derived CDR1 and CDR2 are SEHNR and FQNEAQ (reference sequence). CDR3 length: 17 amino acids.